This entry lists 6 T cell receptor beta chains sequenced from one sample in a study of T cell responses to AZD1222 COVID-19 vaccine. Profiled with immunoSEQ multiplex PCR; TCRdb holds only in-frame clones, not every one. This repertoire shows 95,000 to 150,000 clones, 85% to 95% found once; its top ten account for about 5%. The sequencing used peripheral blood, collected 28 days after the second AZD1222 dose. These TCRs come from an adult who received the AZD1222 COVID-19 vaccine.

The J gene is TRBJ2-1, the V gene TRBV19, with 9 bases that match TRBD1. The CDR3 covers 13 residues. Losses at the gene ends were 5 bases for V and 9 bases for J; bases not matched to a gene: 5. The germline CDR1 and CDR2 sequences are LNHDA and SQIVND (reference sequence). CDR3 bases: TGTGCCAGTAGTTCGGGGACAGGGAGTGAGCAGTTCTTC. It is translated as CASSSGTGSEQFF.

This chain joins TRBV30 and TRBJ2-7; D perhaps matches TRBD2 (5 bases). There are 14 residues in the CDR3. Per germline, CDR1 GTSNPN and CDR2 SVGIG (reference sequence). V gave up 0 bases and J gave up 6 bases, with 15 bases separating them. DNA of the CDR3: TGTGCCTGGAGTGTAGCTAGCCCCCCCTTCGAGCAGTACTTC. Translated: CAWSVASPPFEQYF.

This chain links TRBV7-9 with TRBJ1-1, with 7 bases that match TRBD1. Germline loops: CDR1 SEHNR, CDR2 FQNEAQ (reference sequence). V gave up 8 bases and J gave up 10 bases; unmatched junction bases: 13. The CDR3 sequence is 13 residues long. The CDR3 region has the DNA TGTGCCAGCGGGAAAACAGGGGCCGCGGGAGCTTTCTTT. Its protein product is CASGKTGAAGAFF.

This sequence joins TRBV29-1 and TRBJ1-1; TRBD1 might be the D (5 bases). CDR1 and CDR2 (germline): SQVTM, ANQGSEA. With 6 bases removed from V and 4 bases from J, the gap between germline ends came to 12 bases. The CDR3 sequence is 12 residues long. The CDR3 sequence: CSVRRDFTEAFF. DNA of the CDR3: TGCAGCGTCCGCAGGGATTTCACTGAAGCTTTCTTT.

This chain uses TRBV5-1 with TRBJ2-1; 11 bases map to TRBD2. The germline V gene has CDR1 SGHRS and CDR2 YFSETQ. The CDR3 has 16 amino acids. With 0 bases clipped from V and 4 bases from J, the junction kept 3 bases outside the gene matches. CDR3 coding DNA: TGCGCCAGCAGCTTGGGGGGGACTAGCGGATACAATGAGCAGTTCTTC. As protein: CASSLGGTSGYNEQFF.

The genes are TRBV5-1 and TRBJ2-3; D unresolved. Trimming left V 4 bases short and J 4 bases short, with 16 bases between. The CDR3 length is 15 residues. Germline values: CDR1 SGHRS, CDR2 YFSETQ. For the CDR3, the DNA is TGCGCCAGCAGCCGTAGGACGGAAAAGCCAGATACGCAGTATTTT. Its translation: CASSRRTEKPDTQYF. The complete variable domain, with remaining parts taken from reference TRBV5-1 and TRBJ2-3, reads KAGVTQTPRYLIKTRGQQVTLSCSPISGHRSVSWYQQTPGQGLQFLFEYFSETQRNKGNFPGRFSGRQFSNSRSEMNVSTLELGDSALYLCASSRRTEKPDTQYFGPGTRLTVL.